This T cell receptor (beta chain) emerged from a study of graft-versus-host responses after intestinal transplantation. Study-wide findings and caveats: Marrow from the recipient contained GvH clones, some of which had appeared first in ileum or blood. Allograft graft-versus-host to host-versus-graft clonal ratios ran high in patients with graft-donor T cell macrochimerism.

The data were produced by immunoSEQ multiplex PCR, yet TCRdb's version contains in-frame clones alone and is incomplete. This table holds 90,000 or so clones, 80% to 85% found once. As to this clone: Antigen specificity is unknown.

The CDR3 extends over 14 amino acids. CDR1 MNHNS and CDR2 SASEGT come from the germline V gene. Losses at the gene ends were 6 bases for V and 2 bases for J; bases not matched to a gene: 3. This receptor was taken from a human donor who received an intestinal transplant. The starting material was unstimulated CD4+ T cells sorted from spleen or lymph node cells, obtained before intestinal transplant. This chain uses TRBV6-1 with TRBJ1-1; 10 bases are a match to TRBD1. DNA of the CDR3: TGTGCCAGCAGCTGGGACAGGGGAAACACTGAAGCTTTCTTT. Its protein product is CASSWDRGNTEAFF.